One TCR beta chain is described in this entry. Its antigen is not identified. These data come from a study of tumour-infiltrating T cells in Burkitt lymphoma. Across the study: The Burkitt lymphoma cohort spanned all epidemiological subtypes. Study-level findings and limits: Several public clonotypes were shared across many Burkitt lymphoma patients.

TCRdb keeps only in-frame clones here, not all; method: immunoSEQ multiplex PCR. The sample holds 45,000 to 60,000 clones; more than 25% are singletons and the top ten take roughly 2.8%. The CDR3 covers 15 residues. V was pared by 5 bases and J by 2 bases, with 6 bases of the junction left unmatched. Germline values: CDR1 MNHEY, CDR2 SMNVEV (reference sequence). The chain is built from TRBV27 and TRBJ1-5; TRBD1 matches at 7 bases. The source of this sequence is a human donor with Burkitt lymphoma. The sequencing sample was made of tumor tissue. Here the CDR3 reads CASSPFRGGNQPQHF. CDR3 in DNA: TGTGCCAGCAGTCCTTTCAGGGGGGGCAATCAGCCCCAGCATTTT.